A selection of T cell receptor beta chains follows, all from one sample in a study of T cell changes during pregnancy in multiple sclerosis. The method was immunoSEQ multiplex PCR; TCRdb's version includes in-frame clones alone and lacks a portion of them. Counted here are 35,000 to 45,000 clones, approximately 90% occurring once; the ten biggest clones make up over 0.85%. This material consisted of CD4+ T cells from peripheral blood mononuclear cells, taken after pregnancy. These receptors were obtained from a female donor with multiple sclerosis, enrolled in a pregnancy study. Each CDR3 is given with its conserved first and last residue. A D gene is named only where the DNA matches it firmly. Some rows have no size entry. The others give once, few or many, or a class for an expanded clone.

v_gene	d_gene	abundance	j_gene	CDR3aa	CDR3nt
TRBV19	TRBD1	few	TRBJ1-2	CASSEMGTGPTF	TGTGCCAGTAGTGAGATGGGGACAGGGCCCACCTTC
TRBV4-1	TRBD1	-	TRBJ2-7	CASSQRQGVPYEQYF	TGCGCCAGCAGCCAAAGACAGGGGGTTCCCTACGAGCAGTACTTC
TRBV5-1	TRBD1	-	TRBJ1-4	CASSLVAGQGGHEKLFF	TGCGCCAGCAGCTTGGTCGCAGGACAGGGAGGTCATGAAAAACTGTTTTTT
TRBV6-5	-	-	TRBJ1-2	CASRREGMGYTF	TGTGCCAGCAGACGGGAGGGGATGGGCTACACCTTC
TRBV6-5	-	-	TRBJ1-4	CASSSRGAATNEKLFF	TGTGCCAGCAGTTCCCGGGGGGCCGCAACTAATGAAAAACTGTTTTTT
TRBV28	TRBD1	few	TRBJ1-2	CASSSSGQGDLYGYTF	TGTGCCAGCAGTTCATCGGGACAGGGGGACCTCTATGGCTACACCTTC
TRBV29-1	TRBD1	-	TRBJ2-7	CSVTGGAGNEQYF	TGCAGCGTCACAGGGGGCGCAGGAAACGAGCAGTACTTC
TRBV5-6	-	-	TRBJ2-7	CASSWRGSSHEQYF	TGTGCCAGCAGCTGGAGGGGCAGCTCCCACGAGCAGTACTTC
TRBV7-9	TRBD2	-	TRBJ2-3	CASSRRGTSGGYLTDTQYF	TGTGCCAGCAGCCGCCGAGGGACTAGCGGGGGGTATTTAACAGATACGCAGTATTTT
TRBV19	-	-	TRBJ1-1	CASSGGIGTTEAFF	TGTGCCAGTAGTGGGGGGATTGGGACCACTGAAGCTTTCTTT
TRBV21-1	-	-	TRBJ1-6	CASSKVAGTAVYNSPLHF	TGTGCCAGCAGCAAGGTGGCTGGGACAGCCGTTTATAATTCACCCCTCCACTTT
TRBV4-1	TRBD1	-	TRBJ2-7	CASSPGTGDTYEQYF	TGCGCCAGCAGCCCCGGGACAGGGGATACCTACGAGCAGTACTTC
TRBV30	TRBD2	-	TRBJ2-1	CAWSVGLAVYNEQFF	TGTGCCTGGAGTGTGGGACTAGCGGTTTACAATGAGCAGTTCTTC
TRBV28	TRBD1	once	TRBJ1-5	CATFGTGGQPQHF	TGTGCCACCTTTGGGACAGGGGGACAGCCCCAGCATTTT
TRBV5-6	-	-	TRBJ1-2	CASKKDLGSYGYTF	TGTGCCAGCAAAAAAGATCTAGGTTCCTATGGCTACACCTTC
TRBV7-3	TRBD1	-	TRBJ2-3	CASSLGYAQGARGTDTQYF	TGTGCCAGCAGCTTAGGCTATGCTCAGGGGGCAAGGGGTACAGATACGCAGTATTTT
TRBV9	TRBD2	-	TRBJ2-5	CASSVGPGGGPQETQYF	TGTGCCAGCAGCGTAGGACCCGGGGGGGGGCCACAAGAGACCCAGTACTTC
TRBV5-6	-	once	TRBJ1-6	CASSSTDGREGSPLHF	TGTGCCAGCAGCTCGACGGACGGCCGCGAGGGTTCACCCCTCCACTTT
TRBV10-3	-	-	TRBJ2-7	CAIARGVTYEQYF	TGTGCCATCGCCCGCGGGGTGACTTACGAGCAGTACTTC
TRBV7-9	-	-	TRBJ1-1	CASSLPGTEAFF	TGTGCCAGCAGCTTACCGGGCACTGAAGCTTTCTTT
TRBV7-2	TRBD2	-	TRBJ2-1	CASSLKGAGGLYNEQFF	TGTGCCAGCAGCTTAAAAGGAGCGGGGGGCCTCTACAATGAGCAGTTCTTC
TRBV10-3	-	-	TRBJ2-4	CAISESIGWVQYF	TGTGCCATCAGTGAGTCGATCGGGTGGGTTCAGTACTTC
TRBV29-1	TRBD1	few	TRBJ1-2	CSGGTGRGYTF	TGCAGCGGAGGGACAGGTCGTGGCTACACCTTC